What follows are 5 T cell receptor beta chains derived from one specimen sequenced in a study of T-cell reconstitution after alpha-beta-depleted transplantation in children (dated by TCRdb to 2016 to 2018). Preparation of the library involved PCR. The run used an Illumina HiSeq 2500. TCR libraries were prepared with molecular barcoding, using unique molecular identifiers to normalize TCRbeta repertoire quantification. Through fastp at Q25 and MiXCR, TCRdb rebuilt clones from the public reads, retaining in-frame beta chains. Rows matching on CDR3 protein sequence are summarized as one entry with the most common DNA and genes. The table for this sample lists about 640,000 distinct CDR3 sequences; roughly 17% of them were counted only once. The ten largest clones represent approximately 1% of the sample. Sequencing used PBMCs from the stem cell graft donor, obtained from the stem cell graft. The receptor source for this set is a human donor who donated a stem cell graft to a child with acute myeloid leukemia.

The chain uses TRBV7-2 and TRBJ1-1, with 8 bases identical to TRBD1. CDR3 length: 16 residues. Germline assignment: CDR1 SGHTA and CDR2 FQGNSA. V gave up 5 bases and J gave up 3 bases; unmatched junction bases: 11. The CDR3 DNA follows: TGTGCCAGCAGCCCCAGGACAGGGAACCGGGACACTGAAGCTTTCTTT. This translates into CASSPRTGNRDTEAFF.

The chain joins TRBV24-1 to TRBJ2-5; D unclear. The CDR3 spans 13 residues. V lost 0 bases and J lost 5, with 6 bases in between. Germline V gene sequence: CDR1 KGHDR, CDR2 SFDVKD. The CDR3 loop is CATSDLHSETQYF. DNA of the CDR3: TGTGCCACCAGTGATTTGCACAGCGAGACCCAGTACTTC.

This clonotype was observed a handful of times. V gene TRBV28 combines with J gene TRBJ1-2, with TRBD1 matching 8 bases. The V gene end was trimmed by 6 bases and the J gene end by 6 bases; junction bases not matched to a gene: 3. The germline V gene encodes CDR1 MDHEN and CDR2 SYDVKM. The CDR3 is 12 amino acids. CDR3 DNA sequence: TGTGCCAGCAGCCCGGGACAGGATGGCTACACCTTC. Translating gives CASSPGQDGYTF.

This clonotype was detected ten times or more. This chain connects TRBV20-1 to TRBJ1-2; tentatively, D is TRBD1 (5 bases). Germline V gene data show CDR1 as DFQATT and CDR2 as SNEGSKA (reference sequence). The CDR3 covers 15 residues. V was trimmed by 0 bases and J by 6 bases, leaving 17 bases between them. For the CDR3, the DNA is TGCAGTGCTAGAGAGGGGGTCCACATGTTTGATGGCTACACCTTC. It yields the protein CSAREGVHMFDGYTF.

This clonotype occurred a few times. The chain uses TRBV20-1 and TRBJ2-1, with 8 bases that match TRBD1. This CDR3 contains 15 residues. CDR1 and CDR2 from the germline V gene are DFQATT and SNEGSKA (reference sequence). Unmatched junction bases numbered 16, after V lost 8 bases and J lost 7 bases. DNA for the CDR3: TGCAGTTCACAAGCAGGACAGGGACTTACAAATGAGCAGTTCTTC. This sequence encodes CSSQAGQGLTNEQFF.